These 8 T cell receptor beta chains were sequenced from one sample in a study of T-cell reconstitution after alpha-beta-depleted transplantation in children (dated by TCRdb to the mid-2010s). Library preparation used PCR. TCRdb lists the instrument as Illumina HiSeq 2500. TCR library preparation used molecular barcoding, with unique molecular identifiers applied to normalize quantification of the TCRbeta repertoire. TCRdb handled the public reads itself, with Q25 trimming in fastp and clone calling in MiXCR, and kept productive beta chains. Entries that share a CDR3 protein sequence are merged under the most common genes and DNA. In this sample the table shows hundreds of thousands of distinct CDR3 sequences, around 16% of which occur a single time. Jointly, the top ten make up 29% of the sample. Explained via the paper, the treatment or condition label denotes: allogeneic hematopoietic cell transplantation with graft depleted of TCRalphabeta T cells and CD19 B cells.

The specimen was PBMCs, mostly from graft donor cells, collected 360 days after TCRalphabeta/CD19-depleted stem cell transplant. The source is a boy younger than two who had a stem cell transplant for Wiskott-Aldrich syndrome, so the T cells may come from the graft donor.

CDR3: CAWSLNPGEGTDTQYF. Written as DNA, the CDR3 is TGTGCCTGGAGTCTTAATCCGGGAGAAGGCACAGATACGCAGTATTTT. The chain couples TRBV30 to TRBJ2-3; possible D gene TRBD2, 6 bases. Germline-derived CDR1 and CDR2 are GTSNPN and SVGIG (reference sequence). The CDR3 is 16 amino acids. The V and J ends lost 2 bases and 1 base respectively, with 16 bases between them.

The genes are TRBV18 and TRBJ2-1; TRBD2 matches at 9 bases. The CDR3 spans 15 residues. Trimming at V came to 0 bases and at J to 10 bases, leaving 7 bases not matched to a gene. From germline, CDR1 is KGHSH and CDR2 LQKENI. DNA of the CDR3: TGTGCCAGCTCACCACCGGGACTAGCTTCTGGGGAGCAGTTCTTC. As protein: CASSPPGLASGEQFF.

The sample holds a few counts of this clonotype. The genes are TRBV7-9 and TRBJ2-7; 7 bases align to TRBD1. The CDR3 spans 14 residues. The ends lost 3 bases at V and 2 bases at J; junction bases unmatched: 4. The germline V gene has CDR1 SEHNR and CDR2 FQNEAQ (reference sequence). CDR3 in amino acids: CASSFSTGPYEQYF. CDR3 sequence (DNA): TGTGCCAGCAGCTTTTCGACAGGGCCCTACGAGCAGTACTTC.

The J gene is TRBJ2-1, the V gene TRBV4-3; 10 nucleotides line up with TRBD2. CDR1 LGHNA and CDR2 YSLEER come from the germline V gene. The V segment lost 2 bases and the J segment 3 bases; nucleotides outside the gene matches: 7. CDR3 length equals 17 residues. The CDR3 region has the DNA TGCGCCAGCAGCCAAATCCCTCTAGCGGGGGTCTACAATGAGCAGTTCTTC. Amino acid sequence: CASSQIPLAGVYNEQFF.

J is TRBJ2-5 and V is TRBV27; the D gene is possibly TRBD2 (7 bases). The CDR3 has 18 amino acids. CDR1 and CDR2 (germline): MNHEY, SMNVEV (reference sequence). The V gene lost 5 bases and the J gene lost 1 base, with 23 bases spanning the gap. The CDR3 spells CASSKWTIGGPLQETQYF. The CDR3 region has the DNA TGTGCCAGCAGTAAATGGACTATCGGGGGGCCTCTCCAAGAGACCCAGTACTTC.

In DNA form, the CDR3 reads TGTGCCAGCAGCTTATTCGGAAATGAGCAGTTCTTC. It specifies CASSLFGNEQFF. V and J are TRBV7-9 and TRBJ2-1; D remains unclear. The germline CDR1 and CDR2 sequences are SEHNR and FQNEAQ (reference sequence). Trimming stripped 2 bases from V and 7 bases from J, with 6 bases between. There are 12 residues in the CDR3. The complete variable domain, with remaining parts taken from reference TRBV7-9 and TRBJ2-1, reads DTGVSQNPRHKITKRGQNVTFRCDPISEHNRLYWYRQTLGQGPEFLTYFQNEAQLEKSRLLSDRFSAERPKGSFSTLEIQRTEQGDSAMYLCASSLFGNEQFFGPGTRLTVL.

This chain links TRBV27 with TRBJ2-7; 11 bases align to TRBD2. J gave up 7 bases and V 4 bases, and 9 bases lay outside the gene matches. Germline CDR1 MNHEY, CDR2 SMNVEV (reference sequence). CDR3 length equals 15 residues. CDR3 bases: TGTGCCAGCAGTTCCCATAGCGGGGGGGAGTATGAGCAGTACTTC. Amino acid sequence: CASSSHSGGEYEQYF.

This chain's CDR3 is CASSPPGFDGELFF. For the CDR3, the DNA is TGCGCCAGCAGCCCCCCTGGCTTTGACGGGGAGCTGTTTTTT. The chain employs TRBV5-1 and TRBJ2-2; D not resolved. Germline lookup yields CDR1 SGHRS and CDR2 YFSETQ. The CDR3 has 14 residues. V was cut by 4 bases and J by 7 bases, with 14 bases left in between. The complete variable domain, with remaining parts taken from reference TRBV5-1 and TRBJ2-2, reads KAGVTQTPRYLIKTRGQQVTLSCSPISGHRSVSWYQQTPGQGLQFLFEYFSETQRNKGNFPGRFSGRQFSNSRSEMNVSTLELGDSALYLCASSPPGFDGELFFGEGSRLTVL.